The clone carrying this T cell receptor beta chain appeared many times. The antigen is undetermined. Study-wide results and caveats: Naive CD4+ cells shared about 13% of tumor Treg sequences. Greatest tumor Treg TCR overlap was with tumor naive CD4+ cells. Tumor memory CD4+ T cell TCR gene usage was found to cluster with blood and lymph node memory CD4+ cells and with lymph node naive CD4+ cells.

Cells sorted as Tregs were CD4+, CD25+ and CD127-/low. This CDR3 region has 12 residues. V was cut by 2 bases and J by 4 bases, with 5 bases left in between. TRBV12-4/TRBJ1-2 clonotypes were amplified with adaptor-ligated barcode primers. TCRdb re-derived calls from the multiplex PCR reads in MiXCR, one entry per CDR3 protein. The profile covers 530 or so distinct CDR3 sequences, with less than 7% appearing a single time and 85% to 90% taken by the ten largest. What was sequenced was tumor-infiltrating Tregs sorted from the breast tumor. The chain links TRBV12-3 or TRBV12-4 to TRBJ1-2, with D perhaps matching TRBD1 (5 bases). The clonotype originates from a female donor with breast cancer. The CDR3 sequence is CASSLRGYGYTF. The CDR3 region has the DNA TGTGCCAGCAGTTTAAGGGGCTATGGCTACACCTTC.